The present T cell receptor (beta chain) was sequenced within a study of blood T cell repertoires in COVID-19 (dated by TCRdb to 2020 to 2021). General notes on the study: The collaborator samples originated in the United States, Italy and Spain and spanned the acute and convalescent phases of COVID-19. The material from the prospective study consisted of cDNA or gDNA derived from T cells, B-cell-depleted T cells, or PBMCs. The dataset comprised deeply sampled blood TCRbeta repertoires from subjects exposed to, actively infected with, or recovered from COVID-19. A freely available public database, intended as a resource for researchers studying the immune response to SARS-CoV-2, is where the repertoires were released. The samples were drawn from the first 160 participants of the ongoing ImmuneRACE study and from more than 1,000 subjects provided by 6 global collaborators. The sample metadata nearly always contained a de-identified subject ID, COVID-19 status, age in years and sex. Where available, HLA class I and class II types were taken from metadata supplied by the sample provider and were not determined by assay-based typing.

TCRbeta CDR3 regions were amplified from genomic DNA using the immunoSEQ Assay, a bias-controlled multiplex PCR. In the authors' own workflow: Within the assay, amplification of reference gene primers was used to estimate how many nucleated cells each sample contained. To quantify the absolute abundance of each unique TCRbeta CDR3 rearrangement, sequence reads were collapsed and filtered. For each sample, productive Simpson clonality was calculated as the square root of Simpson's diversity index across productive rearrangements. TCRdb carries this immuneACCESS record with in-frame sequences only. Its versions omit some clonotypes, under half of them owing to an unresolved V gene in the studies checked, with the rest unexplained. That table supplies the V and J calls and clone size; D and trimming were determined from the DNA. For this sample there are 75,000 to 85,000 clones; around 84% appear just once. The ten largest clones represent roughly 9.8% of the sample.

In the case of this clone: Its antigen remains unidentified. Base qualities were left out, and no much larger clone turns up one base away.

From cysteine to phenylalanine, the CDR3 is 16 amino acids long. The kept DNA is CDR3 alone, 48 bases in frame from the first base. CDR1 and CDR2 were assigned from the germline V gene (reference sequence) as SGHKS and YYEKEE. V is pared back by 3 bases and J by 4 bases, with 17 bases lying between the germline termini. Broader findings and caveats from the paper: The quantity of clinical and demographic metadata differed by source and by participant and was supplied without curation.

In Seattle, one collaborating source enrolled patients while the infection was active and tracked those patients longitudinally over the course of disease. The collaborating institutions used their own protocols to collect whole blood in K2EDTA tubes. For TCRbeta analysis, collaborators shipped samples as frozen whole blood, isolated PBMCs, or DNA extracted from either of those sample types. This clonotype was obtained from a man aged 55 to 69 with COVID-19, enrolled during active disease. Here the chain combines TRBV5-5 and TRBJ2-1, with a tentative D gene TRBD2 over 6 matching bases. Sequenced: peripheral blood. The nucleotides are TGTGCCAGCAGCTCCCGTCGACTAGAAGGATACAATGAGCAGTTCTTC. This encodes CASSSRRLEGYNEQFF.